This TCR beta chain was profiled in a study of neoadjuvant nivolumab and ipilimumab in lung cancer. Whole-study context: Patients got nivolumab 3 mg/kg on days 1, 15 and 29; combination added ipilimumab 1 mg/kg day 1. Study results and caveats: TCR sequencing covered a small number of samples. Resected tumors had greater TCR richness and clonality than uninvolved lung. Blood richness before therapy tracked richness in tumors resected after neoadjuvant therapy.

This CDR3 has 16 amino acids. V shed 0 bases, J shed 2 bases, and the junction held 8 bases outside the gene matches. From germline, CDR1 is SGHRS and CDR2 YFSETQ. The method was immunoSEQ multiplex PCR; TCRdb's version includes in-frame clones alone and lacks a portion of them. Of roughly 14,000 clones listed, 55% to 70% are singletons. With respect to this clone: Its target is unknown.

The sample consisted of peripheral blood, taken after neoadjuvant nivolumab, alone or with ipilimumab, at or shortly before surgery. The gene calls are TRBV5-1 and TRBJ2-7, with 7 bases fitting TRBD2. The clonotype comes from an adult with non-small cell lung cancer. CDR3 in DNA: TGCGCCAGCAGCTTGGCCGCGGCTAGCGGTACCTACGAGCAGTACTTC. This sequence encodes CASSLAAASGTYEQYF. Full variable domain (rest looked up from reference TRBV5-1 and TRBJ2-7): KAGVTQTPRYLIKTRGQQVTLSCSPISGHRSVSWYQQTPGQGLQFLFEYFSETQRNKGNFPGRFSGRQFSNSRSEMNVSTLELGDSALYLCASSLAAASGTYEQYFGPGTRLTVT.